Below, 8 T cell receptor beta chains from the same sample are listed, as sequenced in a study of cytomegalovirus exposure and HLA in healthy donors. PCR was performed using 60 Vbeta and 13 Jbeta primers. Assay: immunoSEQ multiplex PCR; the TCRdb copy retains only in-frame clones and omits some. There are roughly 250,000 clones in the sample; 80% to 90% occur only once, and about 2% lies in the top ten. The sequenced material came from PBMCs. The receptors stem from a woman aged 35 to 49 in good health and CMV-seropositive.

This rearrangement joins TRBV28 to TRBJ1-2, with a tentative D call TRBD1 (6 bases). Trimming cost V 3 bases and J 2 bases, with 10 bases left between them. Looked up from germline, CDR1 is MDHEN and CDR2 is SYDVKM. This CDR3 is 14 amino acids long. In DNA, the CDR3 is TGTGCCAGCAGTTTTGGGACATTAAACTATGGCTACACCTTC. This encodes CASSFGTLNYGYTF.

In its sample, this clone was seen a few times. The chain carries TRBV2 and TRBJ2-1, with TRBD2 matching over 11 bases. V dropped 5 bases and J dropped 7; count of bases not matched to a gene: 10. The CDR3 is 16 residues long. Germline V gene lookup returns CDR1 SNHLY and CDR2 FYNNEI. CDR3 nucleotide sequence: TGTGCCAGCAGTTCCATAGCGGGAGGGCCTAGGAATGAGCAGTTCTTC. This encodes CASSSIAGGPRNEQFF.

The CDR3 DNA follows: TGCGCCAGCAGCTTGGGACTAGCGATGGGCCACAATGAGCAGTTCTTC. Translation: CASSLGLAMGHNEQFF. The rearrangement joins TRBV5-1 to TRBJ2-1, with 8 bases matching TRBD2. The CDR3 spans 16 residues. V lost 0 bases, J lost 5 bases, and 7 bases stayed unmatched. CDR1 and CDR2 from the germline V gene are SGHRS and YFSETQ.

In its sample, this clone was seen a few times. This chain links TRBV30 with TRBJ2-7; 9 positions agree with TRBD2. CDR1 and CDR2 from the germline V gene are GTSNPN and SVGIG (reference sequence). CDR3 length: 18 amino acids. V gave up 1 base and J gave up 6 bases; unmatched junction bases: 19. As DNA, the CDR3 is TGTGCCTGGAGTGCCCTGATAACTACCCAACTAGCGGGTAGCGAGCAGTACTTC. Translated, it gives CAWSALITTQLAGSEQYF. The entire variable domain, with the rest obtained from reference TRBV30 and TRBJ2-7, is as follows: SQTIHQWPATLVQPVGSPLSLECTVEGTSNPNLYWYRQAAGRGLQLLFYSVGIGQISSEVPQNLSASRPQDRQFILSSKKLLLSDSGFYLCAWSALITTQLAGSEQYFGPGTRLTVT.

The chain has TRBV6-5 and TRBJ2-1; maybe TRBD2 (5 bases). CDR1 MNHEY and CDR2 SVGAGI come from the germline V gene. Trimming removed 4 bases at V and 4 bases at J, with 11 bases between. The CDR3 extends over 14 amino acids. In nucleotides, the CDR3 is TGTGCCAGCAGTTCCGGACTGGGGTACAATGAGCAGTTCTTC. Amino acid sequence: CASSSGLGYNEQFF.

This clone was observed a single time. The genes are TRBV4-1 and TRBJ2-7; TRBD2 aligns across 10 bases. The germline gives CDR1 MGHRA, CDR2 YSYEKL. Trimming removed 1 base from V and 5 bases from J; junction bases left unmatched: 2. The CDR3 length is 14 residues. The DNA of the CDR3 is TGCGCCAGCAGCCAAGCTAGCGGGAGTGACGAGCAGTACTTC. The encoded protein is CASSQASGSDEQYF.

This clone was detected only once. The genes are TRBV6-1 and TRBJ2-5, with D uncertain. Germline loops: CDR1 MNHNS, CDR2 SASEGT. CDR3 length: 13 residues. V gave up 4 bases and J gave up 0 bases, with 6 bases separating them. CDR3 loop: CASSGRYQETQYF. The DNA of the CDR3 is TGTGCCAGCAGTGGCAGGTACCAAGAGACCCAGTACTTC.

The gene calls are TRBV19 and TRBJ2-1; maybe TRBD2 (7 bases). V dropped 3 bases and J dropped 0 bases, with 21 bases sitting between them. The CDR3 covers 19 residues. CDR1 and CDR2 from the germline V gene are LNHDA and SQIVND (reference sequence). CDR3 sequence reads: CASSMRGGVGGRSYNEQFF. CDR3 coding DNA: TGTGCCAGTAGTATGAGAGGCGGAGTGGGGGGGCGCTCCTACAATGAGCAGTTCTTC.